One and the same sample provided the 18 T cell receptor beta chains below, sequenced in a study of OX40 agonist ivuxolimab in advanced cancers. Measured with immunoSEQ multiplex PCR; TCRdb has only the in-frame clones, and not every one. The sample yields approximately 72,000 clones, around 84% seen once. Sequencing was performed on CD4+ or CD8+ T cells sorted from blood, taken in a trial of the OX40 agonist ivuxolimab. The receptors stem from an adult with an advanced solid tumor such as melanoma, head and neck, liver or kidney cancer.

This clone has only a few counts. This chain joins TRBV10-3 and TRBJ1-1; perhaps TRBD1 as D (5 bases). V was clipped by 1 base and J by 6 bases, with 9 bases between them. From germline, CDR1 is ENHRY and CDR2 SYGVKD. The CDR3 is 13 residues long. The CDR3, as DNA: TGTGCCATCAGTGAGTACAGGAAGTCTGAAGCTTTCTTT. This encodes CAISEYRKSEAFF.

This rearrangement joins TRBV6-5 to TRBJ1-5; TRBD1 is a possible D gene (6 bases). The CDR3 has 15 residues. Germline V lookup: CDR1 MNHEY, CDR2 SVGAGI. V was clipped by 6 bases and J by 1 base, with 13 bases between them. The chain's CDR3 is CASRQNRESNQPQHF. CDR3 coding DNA: TGTGCCAGCAGGCAGAACAGGGAGAGCAATCAGCCCCAGCATTTT.

The chain uses TRBV20-1 and TRBJ1-5; unclear D gene. Trimming cost V 0 bases and J 11 bases, with 8 bases left between them. The V gene's germline CDR1 is DFQATT and CDR2 SNEGSKA (reference sequence). There are 11 residues in the CDR3. The CDR3 DNA follows: TGCAGTGCTAGAGATCGAAGGGCCCAGCATTTT. It encodes CSARDRRAQHF.

The chain uses TRBV23-1 and TRBJ2-6; 8 bases agree with TRBD1. TRBV23-1 is an ORF, and what it does is uncertain. V gave up 3 bases and J gave up 2 bases; unmatched junction bases: 9. This CDR3 comprises 18 residues. As DNA, the CDR3 is TGCGCCAGCAGTCATCCGGACAGGGATGCGGCTGGGGCCAACGTCCTGACTTTC. Protein sequence: CASSHPDRDAAGANVLTF.

The CDR3 region has the DNA TGTGCCAGCAGTGATTCGGGAGGGATGAACAATGAGCAGTTCTTC. This encodes CASSDSGGMNNEQFF. The chain uses TRBV6-4 and TRBJ2-1, with 8 bases identical to TRBD2. V dropped 3 bases and J dropped 5; count of bases not matched to a gene: 6. Germline V gene data show CDR1 as MRHNA and CDR2 as SNTAGT. This CDR3 has 15 amino acids.

This clone was counted only a few times. The chain carries TRBV5-1 and TRBJ2-7; TRBD1 aligns across 7 bases. Germline CDR1 reads SGHRS; CDR2 reads YFSETQ. CDR3 length: 15 amino acids. V lost 0 bases to trimming and J lost 3 bases; unmatched junction nucleotides: 6. In nucleotides, the CDR3 is TGCGCCAGCAGCTTGGTTGCAGGGGGAAACTACGAGCAGTACTTC. Amino acids: CASSLVAGGNYEQYF.

CDR3 DNA sequence: TGTGCCAGCACACGACTAGCGGGAGCTTTATACGAGCAGTACTTC. This translates into CASTRLAGALYEQYF. The V gene is TRBV6-6, the J gene TRBJ2-7; 12 nucleotides agree with TRBD2. Germline CDR1 is MNHNY and CDR2 is SVGAGI (reference sequence). The CDR3 length is 15 residues. V shed 7 bases, J shed 4 bases, and the junction held 8 bases outside the gene matches.

The V and J genes are TRBV5-1 and TRBJ1-1; D remains ambiguous. This CDR3 spans 15 amino acids. Germline values: CDR1 SGHRS, CDR2 YFSETQ. The V end lost 0 bases, the J end lost 1 base, and 10 bases lay between the germline ends. The CDR3 spells CASSLDSPRNTEAFF. The CDR3 region has the DNA TGCGCCAGCAGCTTGGACAGCCCGAGGAACACTGAAGCTTTCTTT.

The chain employs TRBV19 and TRBJ2-5; D perhaps matches TRBD1 (5 bases). Trimming took off 1 base at V and 2 bases at J, with 14 bases between the two ends. Germline loops: CDR1 LNHDA, CDR2 SQIVND (reference sequence). This CDR3 comprises 16 residues. The CDR3 region has the DNA TGTGCCAGTAGTATAGGTGGGGCAGTTAATCAAGAGACCCAGTACTTC. This translates into CASSIGGAVNQETQYF.

The rearrangement joins TRBV29-1 to TRBJ2-5; D is possibly TRBD1 (6 bases). The V gene's germline CDR1 is SQVTM and CDR2 ANQGSEA. The CDR3 length is 12 residues. Trimming cost V 8 bases and J 4 bases, with 14 bases left between them. Here the CDR3 DNA reads TGCAGCACCGCGGACAGCCCAGAGACCCAGTACTTC. It yields the protein CSTADSPETQYF.

CDR3 DNA: TGTGCCAGTTCCGACCCTAGCCCCTCCGCCACCGGGGAGCTGTTTTTT. Amino acid sequence: CASSDPSPSATGELFF. V usage is TRBV5-8 and J usage is TRBJ2-2, with D perhaps matching TRBD2 (5 bases). CDR1 SGHTS and CDR2 YDEGEE come from the germline V gene. V was shortened by 8 bases and J by 4 bases, with 21 bases between the two germline ends. The CDR3 has 16 residues. The variable domain in full, completed from reference TRBV5-8 and TRBJ2-2, reads EAGVTQSPTHLIKTRGQQATLRCSPISGHTSVYWYQQALGLGLQFLLWYDEGEERNRGNFPPRFSGRQFPNYSSELNVNALELEDSALYLCASSDPSPSATGELFFGEGSRLTVL.

This chain connects TRBV6-5 to TRBJ2-3; possibly TRBD2 for D (5 bases). Germline V lookup: CDR1 MNHEY, CDR2 SVGAGI. Trimming pared 2 bases from V and 6 bases from J, leaving 18 bases between. The CDR3 contains 16 residues. The CDR3 loop is CASSYGETLSPDTQYF. In DNA, the CDR3 is TGTGCCAGCAGTTACGGGGAGACCCTATCCCCGGATACGCAGTATTTT.

The chain uses TRBV27 and TRBJ2-5; either TRBD1 or TRBD2 may fit D (5 bases each). Germline V gives CDR1 MNHEY, CDR2 SMNVEV (reference sequence). The length of the CDR3 is 13 residues. Trimming took 2 bases from V and 7 from J, leaving 11 bases between them. The CDR3 nucleotides are TGTGCCAGCAGTTTAAACTGGGACGGGACCCAGTACTTC. Translating gives CASSLNWDGTQYF.

The chain combines TRBV28 with TRBJ2-7, with 9 bases aligning to TRBD1. The length of the CDR3 is 16 residues. With V trimmed by 6 bases and J by 2 bases, 11 bases remained unmatched. Germline CDR1 is MDHEN and CDR2 is SYDVKM. CDR3 in DNA: TGTGCCAGCAGCTCTCACACAGGGGGCTTTGCCTACGAGCAGTACTTC. It specifies CASSSHTGGFAYEQYF.

The gene calls are TRBV19 and TRBJ2-1; 9 nucleotides match TRBD2. V shed 6 bases, J shed 6 bases, and the junction held 12 bases outside the gene matches. Per germline, CDR1 LNHDA and CDR2 SQIVND (reference sequence). The CDR3 has 16 residues. The CDR3 nucleotides are TGTGCCAGTAGAGGAGGCGGCGGGAGGGCCGCCAATGAGCAGTTCTTC. Protein: CASRGGGGRAANEQFF.

This clone was seen more than once but under ten times. The chain joins TRBV20-1 to TRBJ2-5; D ambiguous. V was cut by 4 bases and J by 2 bases, with 5 bases left in between. In germline, CDR1 is DFQATT, CDR2 SNEGSKA (reference sequence). CDR3 length equals 11 residues. The DNA for the CDR3 is TGCAGTGCTAAGGAACAAGAGACCCAGTACTTC. Protein sequence: CSAKEQETQYF.

The rearrangement uses TRBV18 and TRBJ2-5, with 7 positions matching TRBD2. Trimming at V came to 3 bases and at J to 1 base, leaving 5 bases not matched to a gene. Germline V gene lookup returns CDR1 KGHSH and CDR2 LQKENI. The CDR3 covers 15 residues. The CDR3 DNA reads as TGTGCCAGCTCACCGCGGGAGTCTTTCCAAGAGACCCAGTACTTC. Protein: CASSPRESFQETQYF.

The V call is TRBV28, the J call TRBJ1-1, with D maybe TRBD1 (6 bases). The length of the CDR3 is 15 residues. The V gene's germline CDR1 is MDHEN and CDR2 SYDVKM. V dropped 6 bases and J dropped 4 bases, with 18 bases sitting between them. The CDR3 nucleotides are TGTGCCAGCAGCAACGGGGGCTCACCTAGCACTGAAGCTTTCTTT. It codes for CASSNGGSPSTEAFF.